Following are 32 T cell receptor beta chains from one sample sequenced in a study of control samples from healthy donors and cancer patients (dated by TCRdb to 2019 to 2021). The library was prepared using the immunoSEQ multiplex PCR assay. TCRdb obtained this table from immuneACCESS and retained in-frame rearrangements with V and J assigned. These tables miss some clones; where compared with another copy, unresolved V genes account for less than half of the shortfall, and the remainder is unexplained. This sample has over 100,000 clones in its table, and about nine tenths of those were observed once. Together, the top ten hold about 4.2% of the sample. Sequencing was performed on blood. The receptor source for this set is a human donor in good health. The donor label of this sample is uncertain.

The chain combines TRBV11-2 with TRBJ2-4, with 8 positions matching TRBD1. The V gene end was trimmed by 5 bases and the J gene end by 8 bases; junction bases not matched to a gene: 2. In germline, CDR1 is SGHAT, CDR2 FQNNGV. The CDR3 consists of 12 residues. The CDR3 loop is CASSGQGDIQYF. CDR3 in DNA: TGTGCCAGCAGCGGACAGGGAGACATTCAGTACTTC.

This clone was picked up one time. This sequence joins TRBV3-1 (or the pseudogene TRBV3-2) and TRBJ1-2; D gene ambiguous. There are 13 residues in the CDR3. Germline-derived CDR1 and CDR2 are LGHDT and YNNKEL (reference sequence). V was clipped by 6 bases and J by 4 bases, with 12 bases between them. The CDR3 bases are TGTGCCAGCAGGCAGGCCTACTCCTATGGCTACACCTTC. Translated, it gives CASRQAYSYGYTF.

V and J are TRBV9 and TRBJ1-4, with TRBD1 as a possible D gene (5 bases). Trimming cost V 4 bases and J 7 bases, with 17 bases left between them. The CDR3 loop spans 15 amino acids. Germline assignment: CDR1 SGDLS and CDR2 YYNGEE. CDR3 DNA: TGTGCCAGCAGCACCGGGGGAGGGGCGGGTGAAAAACTGTTTTTT. It yields the protein CASSTGGGAGEKLFF.

The CDR3 nucleotides read TGTGCCAGCAGCGTAGCAATGGGCCAGAATGAAAAACTGTTTTTT. Its translation is CASSVAMGQNEKLFF. The genes are TRBV9 and TRBJ1-4, with D uncertain. V was cut by 0 bases and J by 5 bases, with 11 bases left in between. Germline assignment: CDR1 SGDLS and CDR2 YYNGEE. The CDR3 extends over 15 amino acids.

The rearrangement joins TRBV4-2 to TRBJ1-6, with TRBD1 as a possible D gene (6 bases). The CDR3 is made up of 16 amino acids. From germline, CDR1 is LGHNA and CDR2 YNFKEQ. Trimming took off 0 bases at V and 5 bases at J, with 11 bases between the two ends. The CDR3 protein is CASSQDPWTDNSPLHF. The CDR3 region has the DNA TGTGCCAGCAGCCAAGATCCATGGACAGATAATTCACCCCTCCACTTT.

J is TRBJ2-1 and V is TRBV2, with 12 bases that match TRBD2. The CDR3 has 17 amino acids. V lost 4 bases, J lost 10 bases, and 14 bases stayed unmatched. Germline-derived CDR1 and CDR2 are SNHLY and FYNNEI. The CDR3 reads CASSAVASGGADKEQFF. The DNA of the CDR3 is TGTGCCAGCAGTGCGGTCGCTAGCGGGGGGGCGGATAAAGAGCAGTTCTTC.

This clone was observed a few times. The chain uses TRBV9 and TRBJ1-6, with D perhaps TRBD1 (5 bases). Trimming took 7 bases from V and 5 from J, leaving 16 bases between them. The CDR3 spans 15 residues. Germline V gene data show CDR1 as SGDLS and CDR2 as YYNGEE. CDR3 sequence: CASSRIAGHNSPLHF. Here the CDR3 DNA reads TGTGCCAGCTCGAGGATTGCGGGACATAATTCACCCCTCCACTTT. The variable domain in full, with the rest retrieved from reference TRBV9 and TRBJ1-6, is DSGVTQTPKHLITATGQRVTLRCSPRSGDLSVYWYQQSLDQGLQFLIQYYNGEERAKGNILERFSAQQFPDLHSELNLSSLELGDSALYFCASSRIAGHNSPLHFGNGTRLTVT.

V and J are TRBV13 and TRBJ1-1, with a possible D match to TRBD1 (5 bases). V was trimmed by 3 bases and J by 0 bases, leaving 11 bases between them. This CDR3 spans 15 amino acids. Germline loops: CDR1 PRHDT, CDR2 FYEKMQ (reference sequence). The CDR3 coding sequence is TGTGCCAGCAGCTTGGGACTGCTCATGAACACTGAAGCTTTCTTT. Its translation is CASSLGLLMNTEAFF. Together with reference TRBV13 and TRBJ1-1, the CDR3 gives the full variable domain: AAGVIQSPRHLIKEKRETATLKCYPIPRHDTVYWYQQGPGQDPQFLISFYEKMQSDKGSIPDRFSAQQFSDYHSELNMSSLELGDSALYFCASSLGLLMNTEAFFGQGTRLTVV.

The chain joins TRBV27 to TRBJ2-7, with no clear D. CDR1 MNHEY and CDR2 SMNVEV come from the germline V gene (reference sequence). The CDR3 loop spans 14 amino acids. The V end was cut by 8 bases, the J end by 2 bases, with 16 bases between. For the CDR3, the DNA is TGTGCCAGCCAGACCTCCGCCCTAACCTACGAGCAGTACTTC. Translation: CASQTSALTYEQYF.

The count of this clone is one. In the same sample, other DNA sequences code for this CDR3. The genes are TRBV6-5 and TRBJ2-7; D is uncertain. With 2 bases removed from V and 4 bases from J, the gap between germline ends came to 3 bases. Germline loops: CDR1 MNHEY, CDR2 SVGAGI. CDR3 size: 11 residues. The CDR3 region has the DNA TGTGCCAGCAGTTACAGATACGAGCAGTACTTC. This gives the protein CASSYRYEQYF.

The rearrangement uses TRBV27 and TRBJ2-7; perhaps TRBD1 as D (6 bases). CDR3 size: 16 residues. Trimming cost V 4 bases and J 0 bases, with 16 bases left between them. Per the germline V gene, CDR1 is MNHEY and CDR2 is SMNVEV (reference sequence). CDR3 sequence: CASSSRPGVSSYEQYF. CDR3 DNA sequence: TGTGCCAGCAGTTCCCGCCCAGGGGTAAGCTCCTACGAGCAGTACTTC.

This clone was seen once. V is TRBV7-9 and J is TRBJ2-1; TRBD2 agrees at 8 bases. V was clipped by 6 bases and J by 2 bases; unmatched bases: 6. Germline-derived CDR1 and CDR2 are SEHNR and FQNEAQ (reference sequence). The CDR3 is made up of 15 amino acids. In nucleotides, the CDR3 is TGTGCCAGCAGATTCACCGGGGGGGCCTACAATGAGCAGTTCTTC. Its protein product is CASRFTGGAYNEQFF.

This clone was counted a single time. V gene TRBV15 combines with J gene TRBJ2-3; TRBD2 aligns across 11 bases. V dropped 0 bases and J dropped 3; count of bases not matched to a gene: 2. Germline V gene lookup returns CDR1 LNHNV and CDR2 YYDKDF (reference sequence). The CDR3 has 16 residues. The CDR3 loop reads CATSREGTSGTDTQYF. For the CDR3, the DNA is TGTGCCACCAGCAGAGAGGGGACTAGCGGAACAGATACGCAGTATTTT.

This clone came up a few times. The chain has TRBV27 and TRBJ1-5, with D uncertain. The length of the CDR3 is 13 residues. From germline, CDR1 is MNHEY and CDR2 SMNVEV (reference sequence). V was clipped by 4 bases and J by 1 base, with 5 bases between them. Here the CDR3 reads CASSSYSNQPQHF. In DNA form, the CDR3 reads TGTGCCAGCAGTTCCTACAGCAATCAGCCCCAGCATTTT.

The V gene is TRBV5-1, the J gene TRBJ1-2, with D possibly TRBD1 on 5 matching bases. Germline assignment: CDR1 SGHRS and CDR2 YFSETQ. There are 14 residues in the CDR3. V lost 0 bases and J 4 bases, leaving 10 bases between the germline ends. The CDR3 DNA reads TGCGCCAGCAGCTTGGTGCCAGGGAGCTATGGCTACACCTTC. Its translation: CASSLVPGSYGYTF. Full variable domain (outside the CDR3, taken from reference TRBV5-1 and TRBJ1-2): KAGVTQTPRYLIKTRGQQVTLSCSPISGHRSVSWYQQTPGQGLQFLFEYFSETQRNKGNFPGRFSGRQFSNSRSEMNVSTLELGDSALYLCASSLVPGSYGYTFGSGTRLTVV.

The chain uses TRBV15 and TRBJ2-1; perhaps TRBD1 as D (5 bases). V was clipped by 1 base and J by 7 bases, with 17 bases between them. Germline-derived CDR1 and CDR2 are LNHNV and YYDKDF (reference sequence). The CDR3 covers 16 residues. For the CDR3, the DNA is TGTGCCACCAGCAGAGCCCAGGACACCCACAAAAATGAGCAGTTCTTC. Amino acid sequence: CATSRAQDTHKNEQFF.

The chain links TRBV11-3 to TRBJ2-5; 8 bases agree with TRBD1. In germline, CDR1 is SGHNT, CDR2 YENEEA. The length of the CDR3 is 15 residues. Trimming at V came to 5 bases and at J to 5 bases, leaving 10 bases not matched to a gene. CDR3 sequence reads: CASSPGGRPGETQYF. CDR3 DNA sequence: TGTGCCAGCAGCCCAGGGGGCAGGCCCGGGGAGACCCAGTACTTC.

V usage is TRBV18 and J usage is TRBJ1-3; unclear D gene. The CDR3 sequence is 14 residues long. The germline V gene encodes CDR1 KGHSH and CDR2 LQKENI. V lost 1 base and J lost 1, with 5 bases in between. This chain's CDR3 is CASSPQGSGNTIYF. CDR3 nucleotide sequence: TGTGCCAGCTCACCACAGGGATCTGGAAACACCATATATTTT.

This chain uses TRBV6-5 with TRBJ1-3, with no clear D. Deletions cut 8 bases from V and 0 bases from J, with 14 bases between. The CDR3 spans 15 residues. Germline CDR1 is MNHEY and CDR2 is SVGAGI. The CDR3 coding sequence is TGTGCCAGCGCATCTGGACGGGACTCTGGAAACACCATATATTTT. Its protein product is CASASGRDSGNTIYF.

The chain carries TRBV5-1 and TRBJ2-3; 10 bases align to TRBD2. This CDR3 comprises 15 residues. CDR1 and CDR2 (germline): SGHRS, YFSETQ. V gave up 1 base and J gave up 4 bases; unmatched junction bases: 3. In nucleotides, the CDR3 is TGCGCCAGCAGCTTGAGAAGCGGGGGGGCAGATACGCAGTATTTT. Translated: CASSLRSGGADTQYF.

The chain links TRBV15 to TRBJ1-5; D might be TRBD1 (6 bases). V gave up 5 bases and J gave up 6 bases, with 20 bases separating them. Germline V lookup: CDR1 LNHNV, CDR2 YYDKDF (reference sequence). The CDR3 has 16 residues. In DNA form, the CDR3 reads TGTGCCACCAGCCGCGGTATAAAGGGGGAGTTTCAGCCCCAGCATTTT. It codes for CATSRGIKGEFQPQHF.

This rearrangement joins TRBV7-9 to TRBJ1-6, with unresolved D. This CDR3 spans 13 amino acids. Germline V gene lookup returns CDR1 SEHNR and CDR2 FQNEAQ (reference sequence). V was cut by 6 bases and J by 8 bases, with 11 bases left in between. The CDR3 bases are TGTGCCAGCAGATACATGGTGGATTCACCCCTCCACTTT. Protein sequence: CASRYMVDSPLHF.

V gene TRBV11-2 combines with J gene TRBJ1-1; TRBD1 agrees at 8 bases. Germline assignment: CDR1 SGHAT and CDR2 FQNNGV. The CDR3 totals 14 residues. The junction had 7 bases not matched to a gene; V was cut back by 2 bases and J by 8 bases. DNA of the CDR3: TGTGCCAGCAGCTTATCTGACAGGGGAAGGGAAGCTTTCTTT. Amino acids: CASSLSDRGREAFF.

The rearrangement joins TRBV19 to TRBJ2-5; 8 bases are shared with TRBD1. This CDR3 spans 15 amino acids. V lost 5 bases, J lost 3 bases, and 8 bases stayed unmatched. CDR1 LNHDA and CDR2 SQIVND come from the germline V gene (reference sequence). CDR3 sequence reads: CASSSRGTGKETQYF. The DNA for the CDR3 is TGTGCCAGTAGTTCCCGCGGGACAGGCAAAGAGACCCAGTACTTC.

V is TRBV27 and J is TRBJ2-1; D is possibly TRBD1 (6 bases). This CDR3 comprises 15 residues. Germline V gene data show CDR1 as MNHEY and CDR2 as SMNVEV (reference sequence). Deletions cut 5 bases from V and 1 base from J, with 12 bases between. Written as DNA, the CDR3 is TGTGCCAGCAGTCCTGGTCAGGGGTCCTACAATGAGCAGTTCTTC. It encodes CASSPGQGSYNEQFF.

This chain joins TRBV5-8 and TRBJ2-3; D ambiguous. CDR1 and CDR2 from the germline V gene are SGHTS and YDEGEE. The CDR3 contains 13 residues. Deletions cut 2 bases from V and 1 base from J, with 5 bases between. The CDR3, as DNA: TGTGCCAGCAGCTTTCTAGGCACAGATACGCAGTATTTT. Translation: CASSFLGTDTQYF.

The chain links TRBV3-1 (or the pseudogene TRBV3-2) to TRBJ1-2; D unclear. The germline V gene has CDR1 LGHDT and CDR2 YNNKEL (reference sequence). This CDR3 region has 12 residues. The V and J ends lost 1 base and 8 bases respectively, with 8 bases between them. The CDR3 coding sequence is TGTGCCAGCAGCCAAGTCGGGGAGGGCTACACCTTC. This gives the protein CASSQVGEGYTF.

The chain is built from TRBV7-2 and TRBJ2-5; 8 bases agree with TRBD2. Germline V gene data show CDR1 as SGHTA and CDR2 as FQGNSA. Unmatched junction bases numbered 4, after V lost 2 bases and J lost 2 bases. The CDR3 contains 15 residues. CDR3 residues: CASSLSLAGQETQYF. For the CDR3, the DNA is TGTGCCAGCAGCTTAAGTCTAGCGGGTCAAGAGACCCAGTACTTC.

The chain links TRBV11-3 to TRBJ1-5; D uncertain. CDR1 is SGHNT, CDR2 YENEEA, per germline. The CDR3 is made up of 14 amino acids. Trimming removed 8 bases at V and 7 bases at J, with 18 bases between. CDR3: CASVTRGNLQPQHF. CDR3 coding DNA: TGTGCCAGCGTAACGAGAGGGAATCTCCAGCCCCAGCATTTT.

CDR3 DNA: TGTGCCAGCAGTGAAGCGACGTTCGAAAAACTGTTTTTT. Encoded protein: CASSEATFEKLFF. This chain joins TRBV6-1 and TRBJ1-4; D gene uncertain. The CDR3 contains 13 residues. Per germline, CDR1 MNHNS and CDR2 SASEGT. V was shortened by 0 bases and J by 8 bases, with 7 bases between the two germline ends.

The rearrangement uses TRBV4-1 and TRBJ2-7; 8 bases align to TRBD1. The V segment lost 1 base and the J segment 3 bases; nucleotides outside the gene matches: 2. Germline CDR1 reads MGHRA; CDR2 reads YSYEKL. The CDR3 is made up of 14 amino acids. CDR3 in amino acids: CASSQGTGLYEQYF. The CDR3, as DNA: TGCGCCAGCAGCCAAGGGACAGGGCTCTACGAGCAGTACTTC.

The gene calls are TRBV6-5 and TRBJ1-3; no clear D. The CDR3 sequence is 13 residues long. From germline, CDR1 is MNHEY and CDR2 SVGAGI. The V and J ends lost 4 bases and 4 bases respectively, with 8 bases between them. CDR3 DNA: TGTGCCAGCAGTTCCGTTCCGGGAAACACCATATATTTT. Its protein is CASSSVPGNTIYF.